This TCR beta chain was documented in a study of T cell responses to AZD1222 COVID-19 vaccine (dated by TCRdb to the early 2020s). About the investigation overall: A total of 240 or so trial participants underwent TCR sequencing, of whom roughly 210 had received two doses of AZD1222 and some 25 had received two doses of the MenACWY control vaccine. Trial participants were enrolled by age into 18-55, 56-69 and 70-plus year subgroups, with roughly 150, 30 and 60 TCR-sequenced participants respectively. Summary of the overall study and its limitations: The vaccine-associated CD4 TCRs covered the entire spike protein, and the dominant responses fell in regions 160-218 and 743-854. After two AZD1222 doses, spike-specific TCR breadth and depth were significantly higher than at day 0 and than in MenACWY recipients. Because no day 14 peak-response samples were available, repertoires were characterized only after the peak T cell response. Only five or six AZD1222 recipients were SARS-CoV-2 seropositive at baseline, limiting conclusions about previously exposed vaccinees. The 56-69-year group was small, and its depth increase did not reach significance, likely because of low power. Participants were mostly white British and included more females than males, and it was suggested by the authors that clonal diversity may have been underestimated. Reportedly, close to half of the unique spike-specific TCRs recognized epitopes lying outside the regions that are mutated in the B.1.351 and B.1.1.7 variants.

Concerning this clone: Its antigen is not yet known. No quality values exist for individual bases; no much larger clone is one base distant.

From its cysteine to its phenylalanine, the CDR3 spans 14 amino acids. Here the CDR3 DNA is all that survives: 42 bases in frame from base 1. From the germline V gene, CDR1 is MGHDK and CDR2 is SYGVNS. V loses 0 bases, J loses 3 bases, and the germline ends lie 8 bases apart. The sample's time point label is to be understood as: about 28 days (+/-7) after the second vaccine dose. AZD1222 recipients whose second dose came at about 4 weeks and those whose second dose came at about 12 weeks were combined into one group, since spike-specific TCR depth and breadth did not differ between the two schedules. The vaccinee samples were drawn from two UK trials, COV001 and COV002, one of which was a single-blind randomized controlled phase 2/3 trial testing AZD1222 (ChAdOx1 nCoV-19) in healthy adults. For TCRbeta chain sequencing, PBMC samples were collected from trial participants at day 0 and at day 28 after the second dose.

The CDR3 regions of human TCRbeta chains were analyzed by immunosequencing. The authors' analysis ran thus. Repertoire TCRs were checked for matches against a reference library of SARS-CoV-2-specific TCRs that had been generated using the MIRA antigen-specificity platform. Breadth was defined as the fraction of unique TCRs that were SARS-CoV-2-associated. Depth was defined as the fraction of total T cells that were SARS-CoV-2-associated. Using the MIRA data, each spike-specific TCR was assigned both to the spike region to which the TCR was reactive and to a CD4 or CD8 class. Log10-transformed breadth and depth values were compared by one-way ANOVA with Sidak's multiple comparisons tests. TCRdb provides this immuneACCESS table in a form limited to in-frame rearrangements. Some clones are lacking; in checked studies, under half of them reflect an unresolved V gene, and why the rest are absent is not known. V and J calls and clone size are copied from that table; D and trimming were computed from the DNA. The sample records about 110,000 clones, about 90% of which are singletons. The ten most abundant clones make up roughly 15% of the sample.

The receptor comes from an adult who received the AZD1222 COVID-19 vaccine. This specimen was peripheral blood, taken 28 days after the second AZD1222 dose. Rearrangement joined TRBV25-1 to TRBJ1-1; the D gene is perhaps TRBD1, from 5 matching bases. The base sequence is TGTGCCAGCAGTGAATATCTCAGGGACACTGAAGCTTTCTTT. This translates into CASSEYLRDTEAFF.